Described below is a single TCR beta chain sequence and its context. This clone's antigen is unknown. The input lacks base qualities; no much larger clone sits a single base away. The CDR3 covers 16 residues, taking in both the cysteine and the phenylalanine. Only the CDR3 DNA is retained, 48 bases long and in frame from the first base. CDR1 and CDR2, per the germline V gene, are MNHEY and SVGEGT. V is reduced by 2 bases and J by 4 bases, leaving a spacing of 15 bases between them. The data are from a study of blood T cell repertoires in COVID-19 (dated by TCRdb to about 2020). For the study in its entirety: Samples from collaborators originated in the United States, Italy and Spain and spanned both the acute and convalescent phases of COVID-19. Where available, HLA class I and class II types were taken from metadata supplied by the sample provider and were not determined by assay-based typing. A freely available public database, intended as a resource for researchers studying the immune response to SARS-CoV-2, is where the repertoires were released. The prospective study material was composed of cDNA or gDNA derived from T cells, B-cell-depleted T cells, or PBMCs. Sample metadata almost always included a de-identified subject ID, COVID-19 status, age in years and sex. Samples came from the ongoing ImmuneRACE study (first 160 participants) plus 1,254 subjects from 6 global collaborators. Subjects who had been exposed to COVID-19, were actively infected with it, or had recovered from it provided the deeply sampled blood TCRbeta repertoires that made up the dataset.

Whole blood was collected in K2EDTA tubes by collaborating institutions according to the institutions' own protocols. For TCRbeta analysis, collaborators shipped samples as frozen whole blood, isolated PBMCs, or DNA extracted from either of those sample types. TCRbeta CDR3 regions were amplified from genomic DNA by means of the immunoSEQ Assay, a bias-controlled multiplex PCR. In the original analysis: The number of nucleated cells in each sample was estimated from the amplification of reference gene primers within the assay. To quantify the absolute abundance of each unique TCRbeta CDR3 rearrangement, sequence reads were collapsed and filtered. For each sample, productive Simpson clonality was calculated by taking the square root of Simpson's diversity index across productive rearrangements. Not all clones reach the TCRdb copy of this immuneACCESS table, which keeps in-frame sequences only. Checked studies attribute under half of the gap to unresolved V genes and leave the rest unexplained. V and J calls plus clone size are reproduced from that table; the DNA served to infer D and trimming. The sample table shows some 170,000 clones, and about four fifths are seen once. The top ten hold approximately 9.1% of the sample.

What the authors observed across the whole study: The quantity of clinical and demographic metadata differed by source and by participant and was supplied without curation.

Recombination linked TRBV6-2 or TRBV6-3 to TRBJ2-1, with a weak D call of TRBD2 (7 bases match). The sequencing sample was made of peripheral blood. The receptor was derived from a woman aged 70 to 79 with acute or convalescent COVID-19. The CDR3 region reads CASSYLGGGVYNEQFF. The bases read TGTGCCAGCAGTTACCTAGGGGGGGGCGTTTACAATGAGCAGTTCTTC.